Each of the 2 T cell receptor beta chains below was sequenced from the same sample in a study of HIV-infected children after antiretroviral therapy interruption. As to treatment: PENTA 11 planned treatment interruption arm or continuous ART arm. The TCR library was built from RNA with a 3' RACE protocol and unique molecular identifiers. Each CDR3 protein is one row after TCRdb ran MiXCR on the 3' RACE reads. The sample carries around 40,000 distinct CDR3 sequences, over 6% recorded once. The input for sequencing was CD45RA+ CD4+ T cells from PBMCs, pooled from several time points, taken from a donor given antiretroviral therapy, either interrupted or continuous. The subset was: naive CD4+ CD45RA+ CD45RO- T cells. The receptors shown here come from a pool of human donors with HIV.

By share of the sample, this clonotype is medium-sized. V is TRBV6-6 and J is TRBJ1-3, with D unclear. V was clipped by 7 bases and J by 0 bases, with 19 bases between them. Per germline, CDR1 MNHNY and CDR2 SVGAGI (reference sequence). This CDR3 comprises 17 residues. The CDR3, as DNA: TGTGCCAGCACTGATGGGAGGGTTCCAACCTCTGGAAACACCATATATTTT. It is translated as CASTDGRVPTSGNTIYF.

This clonotype occurred many times. The chain links TRBV20-1 to TRBJ2-7, with 10 bases matching TRBD1. The germline V gene encodes CDR1 DFQATT and CDR2 SNEGSKA (reference sequence). This CDR3 spans 14 amino acids. Unmatched junction bases numbered 9, after V lost 6 bases and J lost 4 bases. Written as DNA, the CDR3 is TGCAGTGCAACCGGGACAGGGGCCACTTACGAGCAGTACTTC. It yields the protein CSATGTGATYEQYF.